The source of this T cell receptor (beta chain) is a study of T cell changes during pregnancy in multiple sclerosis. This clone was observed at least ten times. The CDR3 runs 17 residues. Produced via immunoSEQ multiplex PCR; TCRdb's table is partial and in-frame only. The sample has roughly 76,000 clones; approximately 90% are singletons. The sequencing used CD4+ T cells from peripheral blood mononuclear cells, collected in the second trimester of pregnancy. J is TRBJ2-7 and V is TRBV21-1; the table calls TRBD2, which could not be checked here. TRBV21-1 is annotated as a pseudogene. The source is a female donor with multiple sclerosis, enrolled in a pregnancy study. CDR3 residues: CASSNSGRVGGDYEQYF. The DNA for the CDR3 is TGTGCCAGCAGCAATTCGGGACGTGTGGGGGGAGACTACGAGCAGTACTTC.